This TCR beta chain was obtained from a study of blood T cell repertoires in COVID-19. Study-wide context: Samples of COVID-19 (acute and convalescent) were obtained from the United States, Italy and Spain.

Per the study methods: Estimates of nucleated cell counts were drawn from the amplification of reference gene primers. TCRdb keeps only in-frame clones here, not all; method: immunoSEQ multiplex PCR. V, J and clone size derive from that table, while D and trimming were established from the DNA sequence. Of about 120,000 clones in the sample, around 90% were seen once. Patients from Seattle were sampled longitudinally, starting during active infection. In germline, CDR1 is LGHNA, CDR2 YNFKEQ. The trim removed 6 bases at V and 4 bases at J, leaving 7 bases unmatched. CDR3 length: 16 residues. This sequence originates from a woman aged 55-69 years with COVID-19, enrolled during active disease. The rearrangement uses TRBV4-2 and TRBJ2-2; the match to TRBD2 covers 11 bases. Material for sequencing was peripheral blood. The chain's CDR3 is CASSHSGGAITGELFF. In DNA form, the CDR3 reads TGTGCCAGCAGTCATAGCGGGGGGGCCATCACCGGGGAGCTGTTTTTT.